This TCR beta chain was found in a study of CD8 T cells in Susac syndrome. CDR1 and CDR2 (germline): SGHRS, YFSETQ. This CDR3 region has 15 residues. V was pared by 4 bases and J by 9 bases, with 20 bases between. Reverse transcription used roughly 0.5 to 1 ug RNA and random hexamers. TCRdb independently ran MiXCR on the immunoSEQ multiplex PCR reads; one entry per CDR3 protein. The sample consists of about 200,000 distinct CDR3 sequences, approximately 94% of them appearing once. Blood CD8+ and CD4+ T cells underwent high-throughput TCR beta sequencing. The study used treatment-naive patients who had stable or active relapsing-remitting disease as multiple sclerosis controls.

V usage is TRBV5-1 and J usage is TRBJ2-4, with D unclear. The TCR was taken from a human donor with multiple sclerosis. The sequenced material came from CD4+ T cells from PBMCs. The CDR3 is CASSEAGSSVGIQYF. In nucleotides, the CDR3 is TGCGCCAGCAGCGAGGCCGGGTCCTCGGTAGGCATTCAGTACTTC.